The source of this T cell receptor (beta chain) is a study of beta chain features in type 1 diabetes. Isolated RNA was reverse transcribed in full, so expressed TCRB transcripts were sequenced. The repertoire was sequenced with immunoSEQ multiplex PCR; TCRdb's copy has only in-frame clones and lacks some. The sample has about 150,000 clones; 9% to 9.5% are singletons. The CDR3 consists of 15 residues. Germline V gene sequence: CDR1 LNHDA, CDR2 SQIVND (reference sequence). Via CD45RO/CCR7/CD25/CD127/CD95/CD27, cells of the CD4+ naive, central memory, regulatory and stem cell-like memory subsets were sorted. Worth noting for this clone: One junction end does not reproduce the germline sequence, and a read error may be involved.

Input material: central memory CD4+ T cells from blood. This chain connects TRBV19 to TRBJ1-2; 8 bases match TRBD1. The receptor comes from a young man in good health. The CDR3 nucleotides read TGTACCAGCGAAGAAAAGGACAGGGCATCTTATGGCTACACCTTC. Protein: CTSEEKDRASYGYTF.